This T cell receptor (beta chain) was observed in a study of cytomegalovirus exposure and HLA in healthy donors. The overall study: HLA-typed donors were the source of about 90 million unique TCRs held in an early data release. General study points: Further analysis, carried out later, found HLA-associated TCR beta chains more clonally expanded than equally common other chains.

Germline V gives CDR1 MGHRA, CDR2 YSYEKL. The germline V and J ends were trimmed by 0 bases and 6 bases, with 7 bases remaining between them. The CDR3 loop spans 13 amino acids. Comment on this clone: The antigen is unknown.

Vbeta (60) and Jbeta (13) primers were used in the PCR. TCRdb's table, derived via immunoSEQ multiplex PCR, lists solely in-frame clones and lacks some. The sample shows over 150,000 clones, roughly 85% of them seen only once. This clonotype originated in a woman under 40 in good health and CMV-seronegative. The chain recombines TRBV4-1 with TRBJ2-3, with no clear D. Sequencing was carried out using PBMCs. In nucleotides, the CDR3 is TGCGCCAGCAGCCAAGAGGCCCCGGATACGCAGTATTTT. This translates into CASSQEAPDTQYF.